The 17 T cell receptor beta chains below come from one sample, sequenced in a study of blood T cell repertoires in COVID-19. Sequencing used immunoSEQ multiplex PCR; TCRdb keeps in-frame clones, though not all of them. The profile shows about 59,000 clones, around 81% of them singletons. The specimen sequenced was peripheral blood. The receptors were gathered from an elderly woman with active or convalescent COVID-19.

The V and J genes are TRBV20-1 and TRBJ2-1; unclear D gene. Per the germline V gene, CDR1 is DFQATT and CDR2 is SNEGSKA (reference sequence). This CDR3 spans 11 amino acids. Trimming removed 0 bases at V and 9 bases at J, with 6 bases between. CDR3: CSAREYGEQFF. The CDR3 region has the DNA TGCAGTGCTAGAGAATACGGTGAGCAGTTCTTC.

J is TRBJ2-7 and V is TRBV11-2; TRBD2 is a possible D gene (6 bases). The germline V gene has CDR1 SGHAT and CDR2 FQNNGV. CDR3 length: 13 amino acids. V dropped 0 bases and J dropped 6 bases, with 9 bases sitting between them. The CDR3 nucleotides are TGTGCCAGCAGCTTAGATCGGGGGTTCGAGCAGTACTTC. It specifies CASSLDRGFEQYF. Full variable domain (outside the CDR3, taken from reference TRBV11-2 and TRBJ2-7): EAGVAQSPRYKIIEKRQSVAFWCNPISGHATLYWYQQILGQGPKLLIQFQNNGVVDDSQLPKDRFSAERLKGVDSTLKIQPAKLEDSAVYLCASSLDRGFEQYFGPGTRLTVT.

The J gene is TRBJ2-7, the V gene TRBV18; D is possibly TRBD2 (5 bases). V lost 3 bases to trimming and J lost 0 bases, with 9 bases between them. CDR1 and CDR2 from the germline V gene are KGHSH and LQKENI. CDR3 length: 14 residues. The CDR3 DNA follows: TGTGCCAGCTCACCCCAACTAGACTCCTACGAGCAGTACTTC. The encoded protein is CASSPQLDSYEQYF.

This rearrangement joins TRBV27 to TRBJ1-3; D possibly corresponds to TRBD1 (6 bases). The CDR3 sequence is 15 residues long. Trimming shortened V by 5 bases and J by 2 bases, and 13 bases separated the two germline ends. CDR1 and CDR2 from the germline V gene are MNHEY and SMNVEV (reference sequence). The DNA of the CDR3 is TGTGCCAGCAGTACAGGGTCGGTTGCTGGAAACACCATATATTTT. Translated, it gives CASSTGSVAGNTIYF.

The CDR3 nucleotides read TGTGCCAGCAGTTACAGTCTTGTCCAGGGAGCTTTCTTT. As protein: CASSYSLVQGAFF. V usage is TRBV6-5 and J usage is TRBJ1-1, with D perhaps TRBD1 (5 bases). The V end lost 2 bases, the J end lost 10 bases, and 14 bases lay between the germline ends. This CDR3 is 13 amino acids long. From germline, CDR1 is MNHEY and CDR2 SVGAGI.

This clone showed up just a few times. V and J are TRBV3-1 (or the pseudogene TRBV3-2) and TRBJ1-2; no firm D call. CDR1 and CDR2 from the germline V gene are LGHDT and YNNKEL (reference sequence). This CDR3 has 15 residues. The V and J ends lost 0 bases and 4 bases respectively, with 12 bases between them. This chain's CDR3 is CASSQDLTLTYGYTF. CDR3 nucleotides: TGTGCCAGCAGCCAAGATCTCACACTAACCTATGGCTACACCTTC.

The V gene is TRBV27, the J gene TRBJ1-6; D ambiguous. The V and J ends lost 5 bases and 9 bases respectively, with 17 bases between them. The CDR3 is 15 amino acids. Per the germline V gene, CDR1 is MNHEY and CDR2 is SMNVEV (reference sequence). The CDR3 spells CASSTGKGKASPLHF. CDR3 coding DNA: TGTGCCAGCAGTACGGGGAAGGGTAAGGCTTCACCCCTCCACTTT.

The V gene is TRBV20-1, the J gene TRBJ1-5; no definite D call. V was clipped by 3 bases and J by 4 bases, with 7 bases between them. Germline values: CDR1 DFQATT, CDR2 SNEGSKA (reference sequence). The CDR3 is made up of 12 amino acids. The CDR3 bases are TGCAGTGCTAGTTCCGGGAATCAGCCCCAGCATTTT. It encodes CSASSGNQPQHF.

The chain recombines TRBV9 with TRBJ1-6; weak D call: TRBD1 (5 bases). The CDR3 covers 15 residues. V was clipped by 0 bases and J by 6 bases, with 10 bases between them. The V gene's germline CDR1 is SGDLS and CDR2 YYNGEE. The CDR3 region has the DNA TGTGCCAGCAGCGTAGGGCCAGGGCTTAATTCACCCCTCCACTTT. Translation gives CASSVGPGLNSPLHF.

This clone was seen a few times. The V and J genes are TRBV6-4 and TRBJ2-1; D gene uncertain. Trimming shortened V by 2 bases and J by 5 bases, and 4 bases separated the two germline ends. The CDR3 has 12 residues. Per the germline V gene, CDR1 is MRHNA and CDR2 is SNTAGT. The CDR3 loop reads CASSDEHNEQFF. The CDR3 DNA sequence: TGTGCCAGCAGTGACGAGCACAATGAGCAGTTCTTC.

V gene TRBV24-1 combines with J gene TRBJ1-6; D remains unclear. Trimming took 4 bases from V and 6 from J, leaving 6 bases between them. Germline V gene lookup returns CDR1 KGHDR and CDR2 SFDVKD. There are 13 residues in the CDR3. CDR3 sequence reads: CATSEAGNSPLHF. CDR3 DNA: TGTGCCACCAGTGAGGCAGGTAATTCACCCCTCCACTTT.

The chain couples TRBV11-2 to TRBJ2-1; D uncertain. This CDR3 has 11 residues. Trimming shortened V by 5 bases and J by 8 bases, and 7 bases separated the two germline ends. The germline CDR1 and CDR2 sequences are SGHAT and FQNNGV. The CDR3 DNA follows: TGTGCCAGCAGCCCGCTACATGAGCAGTTCTTC. This sequence encodes CASSPLHEQFF.

The table lists this clone with a few counts. The rearrangement links TRBV11-3 to TRBJ2-3; D not certain. Per the germline V gene, CDR1 is SGHNT and CDR2 is YENEEA. The CDR3 sequence is 14 residues long. Trimming took off 0 bases at V and 0 bases at J, with 4 bases between the two ends. CDR3 sequence: CASSLDPSTDTQYF. In DNA form, the CDR3 reads TGTGCCAGCAGCTTAGACCCTAGCACAGATACGCAGTATTTT. Together with reference TRBV11-3 and TRBJ2-3, the CDR3 gives the full variable domain: EAGVVQSPRYKIIEKKQPVAFWCNPISGHNTLYWYLQNLGQGPELLIRYENEEAVDDSQLPKDRFSAERLKGVDSTLKIQPAELGDSAVYLCASSLDPSTDTQYFGPGTRLTVL.

The chain couples TRBV7-2 to TRBJ2-3; 11 nucleotides match TRBD2. CDR1 and CDR2 from the germline V gene are SGHTA and FQGNSA. The V segment lost 1 base and the J segment 5 bases; nucleotides outside the gene matches: 5. The CDR3 sequence is 16 residues long. In nucleotides, the CDR3 is TGTGCCAGCAGCTTAGGGAGTAGCGGGGGGGGAGATACGCAGTATTTT. Protein product: CASSLGSSGGGDTQYF.

The genes are TRBV7-9 and TRBJ2-7, with 8 bases matching TRBD1. This CDR3 comprises 12 residues. Germline trimming cut 5 bases from V and 7 bases from J; bases unmatched to any gene: 4. CDR1 and CDR2 from the germline V gene are SEHNR and FQNEAQ (reference sequence). DNA for the CDR3: TGTGCCAGCAGCAGGACAGGGAGGGAGCAGTACTTC. Amino acids: CASSRTGREQYF.

The rearrangement links TRBV9 to TRBJ1-6, with 7 nucleotides matching TRBD1. Trimming took 3 bases from V and 8 from J; bases not matched to a gene: 11. The CDR3 spans 16 residues. Germline CDR1 and CDR2: SGDLS and YYNGEE. The CDR3 loop reads CASSGPLTGADSPLHF. The CDR3 DNA follows: TGTGCCAGCAGCGGACCTCTTACAGGGGCGGATTCACCCCTCCACTTT. Combining the CDR3 with reference TRBV9 and TRBJ1-6 gives the whole variable domain DSGVTQTPKHLITATGQRVTLRCSPRSGDLSVYWYQQSLDQGLQFLIQYYNGEERAKGNILERFSAQQFPDLHSELNLSSLELGDSALYFCASSGPLTGADSPLHFGNGTRLTVT.

V and J are TRBV5-4 and TRBJ2-7, with D uncertain. The V end lost 0 bases, the J end lost 1 base, and 8 bases lay between the germline ends. Germline V gene data show CDR1 as SGHNT and CDR2 as YYREEE (reference sequence). The CDR3 loop spans 14 amino acids. CDR3 amino acids: CASSLDSSSYEQYF. CDR3 nucleotide sequence: TGTGCCAGCAGCTTGGACAGTTCATCCTACGAGCAGTACTTC.